This TCR beta chain emerged from a study of CD8 T cells in Susac syndrome. V was cut by 2 bases and J by 6 bases, with 10 bases left in between. CDR1 and CDR2 (germline): SGHNT, YENEEA. The CDR3 loop spans 14 amino acids. The RNA input was roughly 0.45 to 1 ug, and it was reverse transcribed with random hexamers. An immunoSEQ multiplex PCR amplified TCR beta CDR3 over 54 Vbeta and 13 Jbeta. Via MiXCR, TCRdb re-called the immunoSEQ multiplex PCR reads, giving one row per CDR3 protein. The table records some 90,000 distinct CDR3 sequences, 90% to 95% of them present only once. This TCR was recovered from a human donor in good health. Material for sequencing was CD8+ T cells from PBMCs. J is TRBJ2-2 and V is TRBV11-3; no reliable D call. The CDR3 region is CASSLNFLAGELFF. CDR3 DNA sequence: TGTGCCAGCAGCTTAAACTTTCTAGCCGGGGAGCTGTTTTTT.